These 13 T cell receptor beta chains came from one sample sequenced in a study of blood T cells in healthy people across ages. Together with a sample-barcoded 5' primer, a J-beta primer mix was included in a second PCR lasting roughly 6 to 12 cycles. Via MiXCR, TCRdb re-called the 5' RACE reads, giving one row per CDR3 protein. The repertoire includes over 950,000 distinct CDR3 sequences, around two fifths of them detected once, and around 12% sits in the top ten. Specimen: blood. The source of these receptors is a man aged 18-30 years in good health.

The chain couples TRBV15 to TRBJ1-5; no clear D. Germline V gene sequence: CDR1 LNHNV, CDR2 YYDKDF (reference sequence). CDR3 size: 16 residues. Deletions cut 0 bases from V and 0 bases from J, with 9 bases between. As DNA, the CDR3 is TGTGCCACCAGCAGAGATCTGACACTTAGCAATCAGCCCCAGCATTTT. Protein sequence: CATSRDLTLSNQPQHF.

A few counts support this clonotype. The chain has TRBV7-6 and TRBJ1-2; D remains ambiguous. This CDR3 spans 14 amino acids. V lost 5 bases and J 4 bases, leaving 14 bases between the germline ends. Germline V CDR1 and CDR2: SGHVS, FNYEAQ. CDR3 in DNA: TGTGCCAGCAGCCTGAACAGTGAGGTCTATGGCTACACCTTC. Protein: CASSLNSEVYGYTF.

As regards this clonotype: Being one base from a much bigger clone, this may be a read error. V is TRBV29-1 and J is TRBJ2-7; 8 nucleotides match TRBD1. CDR3 length equals 16 residues. Germline-derived CDR1 and CDR2 are SQVTM and ANQGSEA. J was trimmed by 2 bases and V by 1 base; bases with no gene match: 10. The CDR3 DNA reads TGCAGCGTTGAAGTTAGGGGACAGGATTCGACCTACGAGCAGTACTTC. It translates to CSVEVRGQDSTYEQYF.

J is TRBJ1-5 and V is TRBV28, with TRBD1 matching over 10 bases. Germline V gene data show CDR1 as MDHEN and CDR2 as SYDVKM. V gave up 5 bases and J gave up 6 bases; unmatched junction bases: 7. This CDR3 comprises 15 residues. CDR3 DNA: TGTGCCAGCAGTCCGGGACAGGGGAGTAGTCAGCCCCAGCATTTT. Protein product: CASSPGQGSSQPQHF.

V gene TRBV27 combines with J gene TRBJ1-1; 8 positions agree with TRBD1. The CDR3 runs 13 residues. Germline values: CDR1 MNHEY, CDR2 SMNVEV (reference sequence). V shed 3 bases and J 11 bases; nucleotides not matched to a gene: 8. CDR3 sequence: CASSFAGGALAFF. Here the CDR3 DNA reads TGTGCCAGCAGTTTTGCAGGGGGCGCATTGGCTTTCTTT.

With respect to this clonotype: At one end, the junction sequence differs from germline, possibly due to a read error. The chain joins TRBV9 to TRBJ2-5; D may be TRBD1 (5 bases). The CDR3 is 13 amino acids. Germline V gene lookup returns CDR1 SGDLS and CDR2 YYNGEE. DNA of the CDR3: TGTGCCAGCATCGTAACAGGTCAAGAGACCCAGTACTTC. Translation: CASIVTGQETQYF.

Regarding this clonotype: An end of the junction does not agree with germline; a read error may underlie this. The CDR3 region has the DNA TGTGCCAGCAGCGTAGATGAAGACACTGAAGCTTTCTTT. Protein product: CASSVDEDTEAFF. V and J are TRBV11-3 and TRBJ1-1; D not certain. Germline lookup yields CDR1 SGHNT and CDR2 YENEEA. The CDR3 sequence is 13 residues long.

This clonotype was detected only a few times. The chain employs TRBV7-2 and TRBJ2-3, with D perhaps TRBD2 (5 bases). Germline V lookup: CDR1 SGHTA, CDR2 FQGNSA. V shed 8 bases and J shed 8 bases, with 20 bases lying between them. This CDR3 region has 14 residues. CDR3: CASPPGNDYGTQYF. The CDR3, as DNA: TGTGCCAGCCCGCCGGGAAATGATTATGGTACGCAGTATTTT.

The chain joins TRBV20-1 to TRBJ1-5; a weak D match, TRBD1 (6 bases). The V and J ends lost 2 bases and 0 bases respectively, with 11 bases between them. In germline, CDR1 is DFQATT, CDR2 SNEGSKA (reference sequence). This CDR3 spans 15 amino acids. The CDR3, as DNA: TGCAGTGCTAGACCGGACAGTAATAGCAATCAGCCCCAGCATTTT. This gives the protein CSARPDSNSNQPQHF.

This clonotype was counted a few times. The chain links TRBV7-2 to TRBJ1-6, with 7 bases aligning to TRBD1. The V gene's germline CDR1 is SGHTA and CDR2 FQGNSA. The trim removed 5 bases at V and 9 bases at J, leaving 4 bases unmatched. This CDR3 is built from 13 residues. CDR3 coding DNA: TGTGCCAGCAGCACCCAGGGGGTTTCACCCCTCCACTTT. As protein: CASSTQGVSPLHF.

V and J are TRBV20-1 and TRBJ1-6, with a possible D match to TRBD1 (5 bases). Germline V gene lookup returns CDR1 DFQATT and CDR2 SNEGSKA (reference sequence). The CDR3 totals 14 residues. V lost 5 bases and J 6 bases, leaving 14 bases between the germline ends. The chain's CDR3 is CSALIPGPNSPLHF. Here the CDR3 DNA reads TGCAGTGCTCTAATCCCGGGACCTAATTCACCCCTCCACTTT.

The J gene is TRBJ2-3, the V gene TRBV12-3 or TRBV12-4; D is unresolved. The CDR3 spans 13 residues. The V end was cut by 2 bases, the J end by 9 bases, with 12 bases between. CDR3 in amino acids: CASSLTSAKTQYF. CDR3 DNA sequence: TGTGCCAGCAGTTTAACGTCCGCAAAGACGCAGTATTTT.

Of note for this clonotype: Germline is not matched at one junction end, which may reflect a read error. The chain carries TRBV14 and TRBJ2-1, with 10 bases matching TRBD2. The germline CDR1 and CDR2 sequences are SGHDN and FVKESK. CDR3 length: 15 residues. The CDR3 reads CASSHLAGENNERFF. In DNA, the CDR3 is TGTGCCAGCAGCCACCTAGCGGGGGAGAACAATGAGCGGTTCTTC.